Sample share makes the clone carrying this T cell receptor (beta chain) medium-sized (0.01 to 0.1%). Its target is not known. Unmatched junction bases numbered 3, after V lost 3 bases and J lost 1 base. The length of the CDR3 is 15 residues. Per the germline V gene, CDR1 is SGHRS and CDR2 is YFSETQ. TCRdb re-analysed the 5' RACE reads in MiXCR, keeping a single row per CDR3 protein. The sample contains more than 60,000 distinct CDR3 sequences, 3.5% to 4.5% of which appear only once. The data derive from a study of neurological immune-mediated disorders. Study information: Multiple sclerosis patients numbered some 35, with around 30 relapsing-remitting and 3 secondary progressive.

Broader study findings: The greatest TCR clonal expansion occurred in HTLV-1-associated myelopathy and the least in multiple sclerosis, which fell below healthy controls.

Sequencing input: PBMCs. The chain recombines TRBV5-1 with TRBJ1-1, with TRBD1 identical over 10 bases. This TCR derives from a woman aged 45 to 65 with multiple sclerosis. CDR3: CASSWTGGQNTEAFF. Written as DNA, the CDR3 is TGCGCCAGCAGCTGGACAGGGGGACAGAACACTGAAGCTTTCTTT.